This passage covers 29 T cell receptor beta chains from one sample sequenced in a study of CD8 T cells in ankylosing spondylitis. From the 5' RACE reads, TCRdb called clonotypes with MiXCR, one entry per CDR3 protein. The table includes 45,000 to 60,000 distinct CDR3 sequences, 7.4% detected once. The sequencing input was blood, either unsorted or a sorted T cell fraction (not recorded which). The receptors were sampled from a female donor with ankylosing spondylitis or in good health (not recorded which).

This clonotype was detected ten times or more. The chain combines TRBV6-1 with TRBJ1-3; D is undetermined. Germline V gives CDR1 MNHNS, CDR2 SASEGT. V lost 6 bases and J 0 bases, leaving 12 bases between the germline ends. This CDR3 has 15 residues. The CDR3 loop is CASSRQASSGNTIYF. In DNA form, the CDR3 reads TGTGCCAGCAGCCGTCAGGCCAGCTCTGGAAACACCATATATTTT.

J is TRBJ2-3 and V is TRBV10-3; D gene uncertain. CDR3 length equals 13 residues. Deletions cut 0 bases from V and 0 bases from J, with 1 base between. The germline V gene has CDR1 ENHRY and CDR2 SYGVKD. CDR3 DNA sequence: TGTGCCATCAGTGAGTCAAGCACAGATACGCAGTATTTT. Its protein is CAISESSTDTQYF.

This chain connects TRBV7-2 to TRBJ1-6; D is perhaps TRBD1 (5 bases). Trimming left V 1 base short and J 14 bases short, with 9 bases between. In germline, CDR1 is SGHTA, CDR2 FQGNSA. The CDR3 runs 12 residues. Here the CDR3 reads CASSLGGTALHF. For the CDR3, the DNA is TGTGCCAGCAGCTTAGGGGGGACGGCCCTCCACTTT.

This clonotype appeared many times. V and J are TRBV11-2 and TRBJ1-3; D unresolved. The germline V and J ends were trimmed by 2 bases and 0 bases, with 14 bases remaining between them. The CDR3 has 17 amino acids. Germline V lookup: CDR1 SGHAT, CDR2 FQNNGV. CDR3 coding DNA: TGTGCCAGCAGCTTAAGAGTTGGGCAGGTCTCTGGAAACACCATATATTTT. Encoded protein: CASSLRVGQVSGNTIYF.

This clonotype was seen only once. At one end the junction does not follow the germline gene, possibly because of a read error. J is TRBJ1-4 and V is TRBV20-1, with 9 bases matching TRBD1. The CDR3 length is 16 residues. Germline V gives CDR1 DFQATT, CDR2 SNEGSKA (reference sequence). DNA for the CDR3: TGCAGTGCGCCCGGGGATCAACAGGGGGCGGATGAAAAACTGTCTTTT. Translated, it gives CSAPGDQQGADEKLSF.

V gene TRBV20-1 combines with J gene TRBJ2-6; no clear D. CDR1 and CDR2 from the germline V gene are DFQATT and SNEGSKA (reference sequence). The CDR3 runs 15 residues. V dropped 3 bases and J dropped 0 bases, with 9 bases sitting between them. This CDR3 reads CSASGGHSGANVLTF. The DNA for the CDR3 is TGCAGTGCTAGTGGTGGCCACTCTGGGGCCAACGTCCTGACTTTC.

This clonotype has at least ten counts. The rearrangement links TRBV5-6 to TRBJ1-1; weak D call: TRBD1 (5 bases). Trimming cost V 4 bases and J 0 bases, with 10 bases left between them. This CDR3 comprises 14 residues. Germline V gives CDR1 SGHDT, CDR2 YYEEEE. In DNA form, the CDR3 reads TGTGCCAGCAGCGAGAGACAGTTGAACACTGAAGCTTTCTTT. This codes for CASSERQLNTEAFF.

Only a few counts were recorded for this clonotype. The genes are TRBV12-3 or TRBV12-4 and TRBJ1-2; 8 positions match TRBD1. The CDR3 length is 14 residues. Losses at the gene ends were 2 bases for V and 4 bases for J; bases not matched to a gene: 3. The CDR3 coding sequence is TGTGCCAGCAGTTTAATCGGGACAGGCTATGGCTACACCTTC. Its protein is CASSLIGTGYGYTF.

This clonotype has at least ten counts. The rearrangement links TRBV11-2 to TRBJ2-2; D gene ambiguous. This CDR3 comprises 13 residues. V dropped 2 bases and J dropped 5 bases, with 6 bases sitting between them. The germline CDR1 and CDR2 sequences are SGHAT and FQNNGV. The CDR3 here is CASSLTGTGELFF. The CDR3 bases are TGTGCCAGCAGCTTAACCGGGACCGGGGAGCTGTTTTTT.

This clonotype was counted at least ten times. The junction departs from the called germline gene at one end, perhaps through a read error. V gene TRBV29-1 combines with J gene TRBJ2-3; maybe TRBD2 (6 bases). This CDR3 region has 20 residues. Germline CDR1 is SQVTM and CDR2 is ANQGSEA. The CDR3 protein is CSVEGVGGRSIMTYTDTQYF. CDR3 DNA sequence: TGCAGCGTCGAAGGTGTGGGGGGACGTAGCATAATGACTTACACAGATACGCAGTATTTT.

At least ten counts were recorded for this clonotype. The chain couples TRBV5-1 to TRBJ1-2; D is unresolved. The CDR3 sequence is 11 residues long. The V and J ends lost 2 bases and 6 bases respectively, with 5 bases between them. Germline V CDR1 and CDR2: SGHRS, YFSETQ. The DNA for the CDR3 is TGCGCCAGCAGCTTTGGGGATGGCTACACCTTC. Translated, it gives CASSFGDGYTF.

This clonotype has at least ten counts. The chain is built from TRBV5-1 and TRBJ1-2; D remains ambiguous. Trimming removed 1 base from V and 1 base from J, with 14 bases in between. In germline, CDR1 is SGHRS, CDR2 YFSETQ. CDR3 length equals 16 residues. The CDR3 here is CASSLSGDRDNYGYTF. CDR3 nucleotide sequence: TGCGCCAGCAGCTTGAGTGGGGATCGAGATAACTATGGCTACACCTTC.

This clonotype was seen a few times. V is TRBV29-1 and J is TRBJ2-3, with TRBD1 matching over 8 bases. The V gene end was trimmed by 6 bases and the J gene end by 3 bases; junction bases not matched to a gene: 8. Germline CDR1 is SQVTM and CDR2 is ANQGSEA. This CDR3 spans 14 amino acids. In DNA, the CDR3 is TGCAGCGTCAGGACAGGGTTCGGTACAGATACGCAGTATTTT. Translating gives CSVRTGFGTDTQYF.

The chain's CDR3 is CAGRQGAIEKLFF. DNA of the CDR3: TGTGCCGGGCGACAGGGGGCGATTGAAAAACTGTTTTTT. The chain links TRBV30 to TRBJ1-4; TRBD1 aligns across 10 bases. The junction had 7 bases not matched to a gene; V was cut back by 8 bases and J by 7 bases. This CDR3 is built from 13 residues. CDR1 and CDR2 (germline): GTSNPN, SVGIG (reference sequence).

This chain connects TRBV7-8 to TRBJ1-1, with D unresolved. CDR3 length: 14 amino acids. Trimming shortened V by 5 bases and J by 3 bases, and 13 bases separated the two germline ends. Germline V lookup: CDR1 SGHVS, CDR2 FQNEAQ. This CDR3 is CASSPGTPDTEAFF. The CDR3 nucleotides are TGTGCCAGCAGCCCGGGAACCCCGGACACTGAAGCTTTCTTT.

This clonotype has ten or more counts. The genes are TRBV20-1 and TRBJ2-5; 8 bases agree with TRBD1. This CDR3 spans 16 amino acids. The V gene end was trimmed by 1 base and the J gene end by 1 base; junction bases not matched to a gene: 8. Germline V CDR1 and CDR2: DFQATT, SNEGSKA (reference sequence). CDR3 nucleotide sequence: TGCAGTGCTAGAGGTTCCCAAGGGACAGGCCAAGAGACCCAGTACTTC. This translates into CSARGSQGTGQETQYF.

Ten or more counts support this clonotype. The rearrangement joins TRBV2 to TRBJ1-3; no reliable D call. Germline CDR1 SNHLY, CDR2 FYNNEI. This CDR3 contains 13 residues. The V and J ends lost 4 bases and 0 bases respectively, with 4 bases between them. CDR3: CASSVDSGNTIYF. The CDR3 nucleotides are TGTGCCAGCAGTGTTGACTCTGGAAACACCATATATTTT.

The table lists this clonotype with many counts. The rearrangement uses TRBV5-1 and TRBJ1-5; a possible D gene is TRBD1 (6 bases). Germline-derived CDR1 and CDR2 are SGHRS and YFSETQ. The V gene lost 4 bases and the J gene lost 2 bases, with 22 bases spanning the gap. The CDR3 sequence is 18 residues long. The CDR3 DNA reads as TGCGCCAGCAGCCTGAAGAAAGAGCCCACAGGGCGCAATCAGCCCCAGCATTTT. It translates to CASSLKKEPTGRNQPQHF.

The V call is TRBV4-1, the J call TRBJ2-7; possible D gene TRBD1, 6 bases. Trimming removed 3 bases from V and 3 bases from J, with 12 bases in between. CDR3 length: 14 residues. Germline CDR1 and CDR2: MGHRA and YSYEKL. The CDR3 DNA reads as TGCGCCAGCAGCCAGGAACAGGGTATCTACGAGCAGTACGTC. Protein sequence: CASSQEQGIYEQYV.

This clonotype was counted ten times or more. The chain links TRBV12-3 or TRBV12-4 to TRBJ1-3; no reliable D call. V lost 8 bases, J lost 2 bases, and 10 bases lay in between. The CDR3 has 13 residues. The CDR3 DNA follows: TGTGCCAGCTATTCCTGGGCTGGAAACACCATATATTTT. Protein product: CASYSWAGNTIYF.

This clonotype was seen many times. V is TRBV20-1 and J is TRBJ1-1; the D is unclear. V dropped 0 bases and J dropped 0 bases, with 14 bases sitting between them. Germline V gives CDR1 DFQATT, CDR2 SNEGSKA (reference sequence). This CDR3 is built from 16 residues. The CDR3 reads CSARESGWSMNTEAFF. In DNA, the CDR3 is TGCAGTGCTAGAGAGTCGGGGTGGTCTATGAACACTGAAGCTTTCTTT.

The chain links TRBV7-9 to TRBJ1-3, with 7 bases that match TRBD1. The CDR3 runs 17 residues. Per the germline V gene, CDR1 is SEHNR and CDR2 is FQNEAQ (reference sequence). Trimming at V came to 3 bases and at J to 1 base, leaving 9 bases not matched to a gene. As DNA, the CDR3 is TGTGCCAGCAGCTTTTTAGGGGGCCCCGTTTCTGGAAACACCATATATTTT. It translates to CASSFLGGPVSGNTIYF.

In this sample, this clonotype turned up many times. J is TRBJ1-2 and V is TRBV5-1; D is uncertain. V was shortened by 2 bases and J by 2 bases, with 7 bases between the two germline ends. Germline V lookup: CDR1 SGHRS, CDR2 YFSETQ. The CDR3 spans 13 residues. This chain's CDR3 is CASSLSENYGYTF. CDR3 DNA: TGCGCCAGCAGCTTATCGGAGAACTATGGCTACACCTTC.

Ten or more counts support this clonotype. CDR3 sequence (DNA): TGCAGTGCCACGGGTGACAGAGGTCTTCGGGACACTGAAGCTTTCTTT. Its translation: CSATGDRGLRDTEAFF. The chain combines TRBV20-1 with TRBJ1-1, with D possibly matching TRBD1 (5 bases). Germline assignment: CDR1 DFQATT and CDR2 SNEGSKA (reference sequence). V lost 6 bases, J lost 3 bases, and 23 bases lay in between. The CDR3 has 16 residues.

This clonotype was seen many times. The CDR3 spells CASKISNQPQHF. The CDR3 DNA reads as TGTGCCAGCAAGATTAGCAATCAGCCCCAGCATTTT. The chain couples TRBV28 to TRBJ1-5; D is uncertain. The V gene lost 7 bases and the J gene lost 0 bases, with 4 bases spanning the gap. The CDR3 extends over 12 amino acids. Germline V gene data show CDR1 as MDHEN and CDR2 as SYDVKM.

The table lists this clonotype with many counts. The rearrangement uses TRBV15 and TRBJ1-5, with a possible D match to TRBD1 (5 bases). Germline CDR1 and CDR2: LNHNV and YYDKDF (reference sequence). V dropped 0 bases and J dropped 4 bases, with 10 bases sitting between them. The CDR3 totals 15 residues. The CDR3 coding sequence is TGTGCCACCAGCAGAGATACAGGTGCAAATCAGCCCCAGCATTTT. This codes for CATSRDTGANQPQHF.

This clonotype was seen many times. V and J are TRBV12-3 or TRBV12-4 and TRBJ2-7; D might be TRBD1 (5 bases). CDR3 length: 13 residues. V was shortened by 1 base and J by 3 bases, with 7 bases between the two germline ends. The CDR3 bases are TGTGCCAGCAGTTTAGGGACAAACTACGAGCAGTACTTC. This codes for CASSLGTNYEQYF.

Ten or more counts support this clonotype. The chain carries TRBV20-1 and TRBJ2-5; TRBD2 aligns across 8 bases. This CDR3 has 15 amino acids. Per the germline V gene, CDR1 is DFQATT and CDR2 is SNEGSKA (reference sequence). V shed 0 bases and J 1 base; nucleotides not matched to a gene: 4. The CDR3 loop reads CSARDRLAGQETQYF. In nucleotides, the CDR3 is TGCAGTGCTAGAGATAGGCTAGCGGGCCAAGAGACCCAGTACTTC.

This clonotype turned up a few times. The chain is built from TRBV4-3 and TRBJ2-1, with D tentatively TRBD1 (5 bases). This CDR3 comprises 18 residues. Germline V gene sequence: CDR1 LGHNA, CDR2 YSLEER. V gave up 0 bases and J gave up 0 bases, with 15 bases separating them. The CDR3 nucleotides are TGCGCCAGCAGCCAAGATGTAGGGGCGCAGAGCTCCTACAATGAGCAGTTCTTC. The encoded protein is CASSQDVGAQSSYNEQFF.